Following are 22 T cell receptor beta chains from one sample sequenced in a study of blood T cell repertoires in COVID-19 (dated by TCRdb to 2019 to 2021). The library relied on the immunoSEQ multiplex PCR assay. TCRdb obtained this table from immuneACCESS and retained in-frame rearrangements with V and J assigned. These tables miss some clones; where compared with another copy, unresolved V genes account for less than half of the shortfall, and the remainder is unexplained. The sample table contains roughly 100,000 clones; only one count was recorded for around 76% of them. The top ten constitute 15% to 20% of the sample. The sample was peripheral blood. The receptors here all came from a woman in her sixties or seventies with acute or convalescent COVID-19.

J is TRBJ1-1 and V is TRBV7-2; D is perhaps TRBD1 (6 bases). Germline-derived CDR1 and CDR2 are SGHTA and FQGNSA. Trimming shortened V by 2 bases and J by 5 bases, and 15 bases separated the two germline ends. The CDR3 length is 15 residues. Here the CDR3 DNA reads TGTGCCAGCAGCTTAACCCTTATTAGGGGGACTGAAGCTTTCTTT. Amino acids: CASSLTLIRGTEAFF.

The chain uses TRBV18 and TRBJ2-7; 9 bases align to TRBD2. Germline trimming cut 4 bases from V and 3 bases from J; bases unmatched to any gene: 7. The V gene's germline CDR1 is KGHSH and CDR2 LQKENI. The CDR3 has 15 amino acids. As DNA, the CDR3 is TGTGCCAGCTCACGTAGCGGGGGCCTCGACTACGAGCAGTACTTC. Translation gives CASSRSGGLDYEQYF.

This chain connects TRBV7-2 to TRBJ1-1, with 9 bases fitting TRBD1. The CDR3 has 14 residues. V trimming: 5 bases; J trimming: 7 bases; junction bases outside the gene matches: 8. CDR1 and CDR2 (germline): SGHTA, FQGNSA. In DNA, the CDR3 is TGTGCCAGCAGCCCGGACAGGGGAAGAGATGAAGCTTTCTTT. Translation gives CASSPDRGRDEAFF.

This chain connects TRBV3-1 (or the pseudogene TRBV3-2) to TRBJ2-3, with a weak D call TRBD1 (6 bases). V lost 4 bases, J lost 9 bases, and 14 bases lay in between. The CDR3 sequence is 13 residues long. Germline CDR1 LGHDT, CDR2 YNNKEL (reference sequence). The CDR3 coding sequence is TGTGCCAGCAGCCCCTTAGGACAGAACACGCAGTATTTT. Translating gives CASSPLGQNTQYF.

The rearrangement uses TRBV19 and TRBJ2-2, with D possibly matching TRBD1 (6 bases). V gave up 9 bases and J gave up 0 bases, with 20 bases separating them. Germline CDR1 LNHDA, CDR2 SQIVND (reference sequence). This CDR3 comprises 17 residues. The CDR3 bases are TGTGCCAGCAGTCGCGGGCCGCAGGGGACGAACACCGGGGAGCTGTTTTTT. Translating it yields CASSRGPQGTNTGELFF.

The chain carries TRBV7-2 and TRBJ1-5, with D possibly being TRBD1 (5 bases). Germline loops: CDR1 SGHTA, CDR2 FQGNSA. This CDR3 comprises 14 residues. V lost 2 bases, J lost 4 bases, and 9 bases lay in between. CDR3 protein: CASSLPGGNQPQHF. CDR3 nucleotide sequence: TGTGCCAGCAGCTTACCGGGGGGGAATCAGCCCCAGCATTTT.

The chain combines TRBV7-8 with TRBJ2-2, with D possibly TRBD1 on 5 matching bases. V lost 0 bases and J 4 bases, leaving 6 bases between the germline ends. CDR1 is SGHVS and CDR2 is FQNEAQ in the germline V gene. CDR3 length: 14 amino acids. CDR3 DNA sequence: TGTGCCAGCAGCTTAGCTACAGGCACCGGGGAGCTGTTTTTT. Encoded protein: CASSLATGTGELFF.

A few counts support this clone. This sequence joins TRBV30 and TRBJ1-2; TRBD1 agrees at 8 bases. The V gene's germline CDR1 is GTSNPN and CDR2 SVGIG (reference sequence). The CDR3 length is 14 residues. The V segment lost 4 bases and the J segment 2 bases; nucleotides outside the gene matches: 6. The CDR3 protein is CAWTEDRGNYGYTF. In DNA form, the CDR3 reads TGTGCCTGGACCGAAGACAGGGGCAACTATGGCTACACCTTC.

This clone was picked up a small number of times. The chain recombines TRBV7-6 with TRBJ2-4; a possible D gene is TRBD1 (6 bases). V was cut by 1 base and J by 9 bases, with 16 bases left in between. The CDR3 totals 15 residues. Germline assignment: CDR1 SGHVS and CDR2 FNYEAQ. The CDR3 DNA is TGTGCCAGCAGCTTAGGATTCGGGGACAACAGCATTCAGTACTTC. Amino acids: CASSLGFGDNSIQYF.

This clone occurred a few times. This sequence joins TRBV10-3 and TRBJ1-6; D uncertain. Germline assignment: CDR1 ENHRY and CDR2 SYGVKD. The CDR3 consists of 15 residues. V was shortened by 6 bases and J by 8 bases, with 17 bases between the two germline ends. The CDR3 reads CAIRAWGVEDSPLHF. CDR3 DNA sequence: TGTGCCATCAGGGCGTGGGGAGTGGAGGATTCACCCCTCCACTTT.

The V call is TRBV25-1, the J call TRBJ1-6; D gene ambiguous. V lost 8 bases and J lost 0, with 8 bases in between. This CDR3 has 14 amino acids. The germline gives CDR1 MGHDK, CDR2 SYGVNS. The CDR3 region is CASGWSSYNSPLHF. The DNA for the CDR3 is TGTGCCAGCGGATGGAGCTCCTATAATTCACCCCTCCACTTT.

V gene TRBV4-3 combines with J gene TRBJ2-5, with TRBD2 identical over 10 bases. The junction had 6 bases not matched to a gene; V was cut back by 4 bases and J by 1 base. Germline V gene data show CDR1 as LGHNA and CDR2 as YSLEER. There are 16 residues in the CDR3. CDR3 protein: CASSLGVAGGQETQYF. CDR3 nucleotides: TGCGCCAGCAGCCTAGGGGTAGCGGGAGGCCAAGAGACCCAGTACTTC.

This chain connects TRBV6-6 to TRBJ2-3, with TRBD1 matching over 10 bases. Germline V gene data show CDR1 as MNHNY and CDR2 as SVGAGI (reference sequence). V lost 6 bases and J lost 4; bases outside the gene matches: 4. CDR3 size: 14 residues. CDR3 residues: CASSPDRGPDTQYF. The CDR3 DNA reads TGTGCCAGCAGCCCCGACAGGGGGCCAGATACGCAGTATTTT.

This clone was picked up one time. The chain combines TRBV6-1 with TRBJ1-5; 8 bases match TRBD1. This CDR3 has 16 residues. The V segment lost 0 bases and the J segment 2 bases; nucleotides outside the gene matches: 3. From germline, CDR1 is MNHNS and CDR2 SASEGT. This CDR3 reads CASSEAIQGGNQPQHF. In DNA form, the CDR3 reads TGTGCCAGCAGTGAAGCGATACAGGGGGGCAATCAGCCCCAGCATTTT.

The rearrangement links TRBV3-1 (or the pseudogene TRBV3-2) to TRBJ2-7; D unclear. This CDR3 region has 14 residues. V gave up 1 base and J gave up 0 bases, with 7 bases separating them. The germline gives CDR1 LGHDT, CDR2 YNNKEL (reference sequence). The CDR3 region is CASSQGLRSYEQYF. DNA for the CDR3: TGTGCCAGCAGCCAAGGGCTCCGCTCCTACGAGCAGTACTTC.

This chain joins TRBV4-3 and TRBJ2-5; tentatively, D is TRBD1 (6 bases). CDR3 length: 16 amino acids. V was pared by 2 bases and J by 7 bases, with 20 bases between. The germline CDR1 and CDR2 sequences are LGHNA and YSLEER. Here the CDR3 DNA reads TGCGCCAGCAGCCAATCAACAGGGAGCGGTTTAGCGACCCAGTACTTC. Translated, it gives CASSQSTGSGLATQYF.

The gene calls are TRBV30 and TRBJ2-7, with D maybe TRBD2 (5 bases). The V gene lost 4 bases and the J gene lost 3 bases, with 10 bases spanning the gap. Germline values: CDR1 GTSNPN, CDR2 SVGIG (reference sequence). The CDR3 has 12 amino acids. This chain's CDR3 is CAWTTGNYEQYF. CDR3 bases: TGTGCCTGGACTACCGGGAACTACGAGCAGTACTTC.

The gene calls are TRBV5-1 and TRBJ1-3; 9 nucleotides match TRBD1. The CDR3 is 15 residues long. J lost 5 bases, V lost 0 bases, and 3 bases had no gene match. CDR1 and CDR2 (germline): SGHRS, YFSETQ. The CDR3 protein is CASSLEGTGRNTIYF. CDR3 bases: TGCGCCAGCAGCTTGGAAGGGACAGGGCGAAACACCATATATTTT.

The rearrangement links TRBV7-2 to TRBJ2-7, with D possibly being TRBD1 (6 bases). Trimming stripped 2 bases from V and 3 bases from J, with 14 bases between. The length of the CDR3 is 15 residues. Germline V gives CDR1 SGHTA, CDR2 FQGNSA. CDR3 region: CASSLRAGDLYEQYF. CDR3 DNA sequence: TGTGCCAGCAGCTTAAGGGCAGGGGACCTCTACGAGCAGTACTTC.

The chain joins TRBV6-5 to TRBJ1-2; TRBD1 matches at 9 bases. From germline, CDR1 is MNHEY and CDR2 SVGAGI. Germline trimming cut 6 bases from V and 8 bases from J; bases unmatched to any gene: 4. This CDR3 is built from 12 residues. DNA for the CDR3: TGTGCCAGCAGGGGGACAGGGCGAGGCTACACCTTC. It codes for CASRGTGRGYTF.

The chain recombines TRBV13 with TRBJ1-5; D remains unclear. With 2 bases removed from V and 2 bases from J, the gap between germline ends came to 13 bases. The CDR3 sequence is 16 residues long. Germline V lookup: CDR1 PRHDT, CDR2 FYEKMQ (reference sequence). In DNA, the CDR3 is TGTGCCAGCAGCTTAAGGGCAGGCGGGGGCAATCAGCCCCAGCATTTT. Encoded protein: CASSLRAGGGNQPQHF.

This chain uses TRBV30 with TRBJ2-3; 12 bases line up with TRBD2. Germline lookup yields CDR1 GTSNPN and CDR2 SVGIG (reference sequence). This CDR3 is built from 21 residues. V dropped 1 base and J dropped 0; count of bases not matched to a gene: 17. CDR3 nucleotide sequence: TGTGCCTGGAGTGATCCGGCTAGCGGGGGGGCCTCGGCCCCTAGCACAGATACGCAGTATTTT. It encodes CAWSDPASGGASAPSTDTQYF. The full variable domain, completed using reference TRBV30 and TRBJ2-3, is SQTIHQWPATLVQPVGSPLSLECTVEGTSNPNLYWYRQAAGRGLQLLFYSVGIGQISSEVPQNLSASRPQDRQFILSSKKLLLSDSGFYLCAWSDPASGGASAPSTDTQYFGPGTRLTVL.